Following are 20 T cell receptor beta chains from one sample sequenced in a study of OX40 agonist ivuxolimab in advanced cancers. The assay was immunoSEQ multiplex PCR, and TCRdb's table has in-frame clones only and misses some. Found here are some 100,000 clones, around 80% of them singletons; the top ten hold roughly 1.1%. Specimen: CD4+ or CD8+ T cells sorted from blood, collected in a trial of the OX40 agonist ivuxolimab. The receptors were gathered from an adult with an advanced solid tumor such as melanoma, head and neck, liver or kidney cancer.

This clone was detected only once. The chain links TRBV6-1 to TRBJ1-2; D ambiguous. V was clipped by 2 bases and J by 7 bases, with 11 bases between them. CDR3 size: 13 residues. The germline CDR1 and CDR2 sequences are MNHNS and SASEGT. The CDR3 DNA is TGTGCCAGCAGTGAAACCTCCGTCACTGGCTACACCTTC. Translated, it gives CASSETSVTGYTF.

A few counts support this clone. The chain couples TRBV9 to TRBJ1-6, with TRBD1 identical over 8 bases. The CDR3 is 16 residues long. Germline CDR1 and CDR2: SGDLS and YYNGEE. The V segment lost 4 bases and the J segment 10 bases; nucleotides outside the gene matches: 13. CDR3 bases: TGTGCCAGCAGCTCCGGACAGGGAGAAGTCGGGTCACCCCTCCACTTT. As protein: CASSSGQGEVGSPLHF.

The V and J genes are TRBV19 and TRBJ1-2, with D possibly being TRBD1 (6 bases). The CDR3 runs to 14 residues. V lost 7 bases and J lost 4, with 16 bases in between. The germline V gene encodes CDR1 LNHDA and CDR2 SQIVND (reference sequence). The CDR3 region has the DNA TGTGCCAGTACCATACAGGGTGGAGGCTATGGCTACACCTTC. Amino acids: CASTIQGGGYGYTF.

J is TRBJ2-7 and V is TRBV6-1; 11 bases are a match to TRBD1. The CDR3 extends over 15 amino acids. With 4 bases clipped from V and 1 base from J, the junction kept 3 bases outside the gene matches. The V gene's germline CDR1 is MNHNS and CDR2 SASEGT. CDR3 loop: CASSGDRGGSYEQYV. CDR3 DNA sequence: TGTGCCAGCAGTGGGGACAGGGGGGGGTCCTACGAGCAGTACGTC.

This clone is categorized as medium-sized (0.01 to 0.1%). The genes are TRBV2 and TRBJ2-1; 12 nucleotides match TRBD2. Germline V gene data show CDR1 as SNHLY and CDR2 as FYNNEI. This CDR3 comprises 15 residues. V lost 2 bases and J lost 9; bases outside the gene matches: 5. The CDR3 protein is CASSETSGGTSEQFF. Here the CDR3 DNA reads TGTGCCAGCAGTGAAACTAGCGGGGGGACCAGTGAGCAGTTCTTC.

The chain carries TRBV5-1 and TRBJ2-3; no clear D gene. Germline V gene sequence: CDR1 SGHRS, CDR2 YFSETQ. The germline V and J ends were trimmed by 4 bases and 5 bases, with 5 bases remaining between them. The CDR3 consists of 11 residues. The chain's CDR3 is CASSGLDTQYF. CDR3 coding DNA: TGCGCCAGCAGCGGTTTAGATACGCAGTATTTT.

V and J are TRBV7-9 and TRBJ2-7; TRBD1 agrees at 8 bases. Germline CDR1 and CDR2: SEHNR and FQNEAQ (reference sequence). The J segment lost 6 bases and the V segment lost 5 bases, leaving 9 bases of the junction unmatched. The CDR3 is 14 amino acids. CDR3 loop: CASSPGGLQGEQYV. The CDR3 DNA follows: TGTGCCAGCAGCCCAGGGGGCCTACAAGGCGAGCAGTACGTC.

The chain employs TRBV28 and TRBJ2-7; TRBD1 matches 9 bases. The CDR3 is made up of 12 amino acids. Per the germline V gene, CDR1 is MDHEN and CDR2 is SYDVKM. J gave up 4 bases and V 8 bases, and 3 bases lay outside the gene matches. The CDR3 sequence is CASGQGTYEQYV. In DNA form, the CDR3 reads TGTGCCAGCGGACAGGGGACATACGAGCAGTACGTC.

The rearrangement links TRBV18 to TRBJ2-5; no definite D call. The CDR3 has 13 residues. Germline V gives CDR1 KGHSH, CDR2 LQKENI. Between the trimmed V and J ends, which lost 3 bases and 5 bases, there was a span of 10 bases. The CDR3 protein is CASSPPSTETQYF. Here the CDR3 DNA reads TGTGCCAGCTCACCTCCTAGTACCGAGACCCAGTACTTC.

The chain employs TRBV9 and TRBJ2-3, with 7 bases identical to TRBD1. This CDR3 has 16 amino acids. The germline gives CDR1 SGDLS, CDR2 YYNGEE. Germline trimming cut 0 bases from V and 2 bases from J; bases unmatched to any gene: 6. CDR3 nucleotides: TGTGCCAGCAGCGTAGGGACCGGGACAGACACAGATACGCAGTATTTT. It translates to CASSVGTGTDTDTQYF. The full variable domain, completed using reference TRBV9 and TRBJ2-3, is DSGVTQTPKHLITATGQRVTLRCSPRSGDLSVYWYQQSLDQGLQFLIQYYNGEERAKGNILERFSAQQFPDLHSELNLSSLELGDSALYFCASSVGTGTDTDTQYFGPGTRLTVL.

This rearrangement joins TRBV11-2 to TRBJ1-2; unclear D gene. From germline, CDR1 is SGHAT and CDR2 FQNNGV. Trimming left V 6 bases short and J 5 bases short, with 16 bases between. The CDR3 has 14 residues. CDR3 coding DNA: TGTGCCAGCAGTCCGTTAGATGGCCAATATGGCTACACCTTC. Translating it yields CASSPLDGQYGYTF.

The CDR3, as DNA: TGTGCCAGCAGCAAAGCAGACGGAATCGACAGATATTATAGCAATCAGCCCCAGCATTTT. Its protein is CASSKADGIDRYYSNQPQHF. The gene calls are TRBV21-1 and TRBJ1-5; whether TRBD1, the table's D call, matches the DNA was not checked. TRBV21-1 is marked as a pseudogene. This CDR3 is built from 20 residues.

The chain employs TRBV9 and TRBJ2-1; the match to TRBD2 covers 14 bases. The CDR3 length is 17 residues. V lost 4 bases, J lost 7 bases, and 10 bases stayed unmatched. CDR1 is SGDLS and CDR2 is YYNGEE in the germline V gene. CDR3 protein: CASSPRLAGGQINEQFF. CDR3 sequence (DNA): TGTGCCAGCAGCCCAAGACTAGCGGGGGGGCAAATTAATGAGCAGTTCTTC.

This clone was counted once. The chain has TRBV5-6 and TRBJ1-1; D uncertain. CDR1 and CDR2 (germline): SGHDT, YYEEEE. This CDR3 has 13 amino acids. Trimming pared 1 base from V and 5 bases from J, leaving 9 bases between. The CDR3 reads CASSLTVGTEAFF. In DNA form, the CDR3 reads TGTGCCAGCAGCTTGACTGTGGGGACTGAAGCTTTCTTT. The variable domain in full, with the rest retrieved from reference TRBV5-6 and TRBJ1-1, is DAGVTQSPTHLIKTRGQQVTLRCSPKSGHDTVSWYQQALGQGPQFIFQYYEEEERQRGNFPDRFSGHQFPNYSSELNVNALLLGDSALYLCASSLTVGTEAFFGQGTRLTVV.

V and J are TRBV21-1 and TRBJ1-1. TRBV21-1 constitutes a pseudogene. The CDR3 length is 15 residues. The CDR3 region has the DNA TGTGCCAGCAGCAAAGATCGCGGGTTGAACACTGAAGCTTTCTTT. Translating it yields CASSKDRGLNTEAFF.

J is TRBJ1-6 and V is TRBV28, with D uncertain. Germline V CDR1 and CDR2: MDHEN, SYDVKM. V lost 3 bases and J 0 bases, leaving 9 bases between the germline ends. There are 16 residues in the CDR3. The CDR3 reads CASSFPVSSYNSPLHF. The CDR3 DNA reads TGTGCCAGCAGTTTCCCAGTGAGCTCCTATAATTCACCCCTCCACTTT. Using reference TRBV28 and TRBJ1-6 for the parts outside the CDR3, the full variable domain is DVKVTQSSRYLVKRTGEKVFLECVQDMDHENMFWYRQDPGLGLRLIYFSYDVKMKEKGDIPEGYSVSREKKERFSLILESASTNQTSMYLCASSFPVSSYNSPLHFGNGTRLTVT.

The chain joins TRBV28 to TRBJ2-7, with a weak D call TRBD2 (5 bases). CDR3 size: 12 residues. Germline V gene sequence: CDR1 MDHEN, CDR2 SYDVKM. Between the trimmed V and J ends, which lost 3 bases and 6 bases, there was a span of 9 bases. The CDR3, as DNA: TGTGCCAGCAGTTTGGGAGTAGGCGAGCAGTACTTC. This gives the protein CASSLGVGEQYF. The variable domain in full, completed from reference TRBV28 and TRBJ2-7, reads DVKVTQSSRYLVKRTGEKVFLECVQDMDHENMFWYRQDPGLGLRLIYFSYDVKMKEKGDIPEGYSVSREKKERFSLILESASTNQTSMYLCASSLGVGEQYFGPGTRLTVT.

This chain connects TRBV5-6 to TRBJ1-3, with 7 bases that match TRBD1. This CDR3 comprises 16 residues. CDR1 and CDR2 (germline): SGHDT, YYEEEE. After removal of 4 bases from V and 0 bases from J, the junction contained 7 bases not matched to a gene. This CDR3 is CASSGTVDTSGNTIYF. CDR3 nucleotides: TGTGCCAGCAGCGGGACAGTGGACACCTCTGGAAACACCATATATTTT.

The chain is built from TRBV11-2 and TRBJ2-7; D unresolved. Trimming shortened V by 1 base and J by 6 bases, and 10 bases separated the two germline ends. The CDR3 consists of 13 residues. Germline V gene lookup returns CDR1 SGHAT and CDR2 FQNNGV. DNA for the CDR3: TGTGCCAGCAGCTTAGTAGCTCGGTTCGAGCAGTACGTC. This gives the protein CASSLVARFEQYV.

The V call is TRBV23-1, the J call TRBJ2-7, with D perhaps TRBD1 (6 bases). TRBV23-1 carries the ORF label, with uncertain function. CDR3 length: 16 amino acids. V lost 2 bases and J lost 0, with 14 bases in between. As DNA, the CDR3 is TGCGCCAGCAGTCAACCCCGGGACATCAGCTCCTACGAGCAGTACGTC. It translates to CASSQPRDISSYEQYV.